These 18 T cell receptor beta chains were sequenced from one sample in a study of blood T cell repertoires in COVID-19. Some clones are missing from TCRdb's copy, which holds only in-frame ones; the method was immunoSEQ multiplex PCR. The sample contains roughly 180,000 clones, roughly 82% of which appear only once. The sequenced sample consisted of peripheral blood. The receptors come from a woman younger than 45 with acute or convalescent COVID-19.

The CDR3 DNA is TGCAGCGTTCGATCGCTGAGTGAGCAGTTCTTC. Amino acid sequence: CSVRSLSEQFF. The J gene is TRBJ2-1, the V gene TRBV29-1, with unresolved D. The V gene lost 5 bases and the J gene lost 9 bases, with 11 bases spanning the gap. Germline V lookup: CDR1 SQVTM, CDR2 ANQGSEA. The CDR3 is 11 amino acids.

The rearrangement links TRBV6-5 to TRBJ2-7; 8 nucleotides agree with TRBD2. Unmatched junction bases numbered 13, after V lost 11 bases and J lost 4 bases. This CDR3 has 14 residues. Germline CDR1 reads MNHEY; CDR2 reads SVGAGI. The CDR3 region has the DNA TGTGCCGTCGAGCAGGGACTAGGTCGGTACGAGCAGTACTTC. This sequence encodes CAVEQGLGRYEQYF.

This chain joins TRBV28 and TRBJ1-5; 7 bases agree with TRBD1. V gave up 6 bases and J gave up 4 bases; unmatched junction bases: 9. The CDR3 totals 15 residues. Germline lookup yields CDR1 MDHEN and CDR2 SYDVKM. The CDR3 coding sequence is TGTGCCAGCAGCTGGGGCCGGGACAGAAATCAGCCCCAGCATTTT. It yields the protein CASSWGRDRNQPQHF. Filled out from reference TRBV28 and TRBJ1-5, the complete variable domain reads DVKVTQSSRYLVKRTGEKVFLECVQDMDHENMFWYRQDPGLGLRLIYFSYDVKMKEKGDIPEGYSVSREKKERFSLILESASTNQTSMYLCASSWGRDRNQPQHFGDGTRLSIL.

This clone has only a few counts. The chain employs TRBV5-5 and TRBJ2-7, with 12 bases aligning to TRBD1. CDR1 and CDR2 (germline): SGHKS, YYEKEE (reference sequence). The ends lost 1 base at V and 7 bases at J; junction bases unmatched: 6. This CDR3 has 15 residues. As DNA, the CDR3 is TGTGCCAGCAGCTTGCGGGGACAGGGGGCGGGAGAGCAGTACTTC. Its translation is CASSLRGQGAGEQYF.

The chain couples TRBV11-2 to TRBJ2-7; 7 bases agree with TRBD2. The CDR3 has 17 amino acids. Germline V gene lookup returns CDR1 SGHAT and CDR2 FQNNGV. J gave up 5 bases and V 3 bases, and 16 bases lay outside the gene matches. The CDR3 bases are TGTGCCAGCAGCTTCTTTCCAGGGACTACCTTGGTCCACGAGCAGTACTTC. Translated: CASSFFPGTTLVHEQYF.

The CDR3 DNA reads as TGTGCCAGCAGCCGGGAGTCGGAGACAGATACGCAGTATTTT. This translates into CASSRESETDTQYF. The V gene is TRBV14, the J gene TRBJ2-3; a possible D gene is TRBD2 (5 bases). Germline CDR1 reads SGHDN; CDR2 reads FVKESK. CDR3 size: 14 residues. V gave up 4 bases and J gave up 3 bases, with 11 bases separating them.

CDR3 nucleotides: TGTGCCAGCTCTACTAGCAGGAGTCCACCAGATACGCAGTATTTT. Amino acid sequence: CASSTSRSPPDTQYF. The chain has TRBV18 and TRBJ2-3; D possibly corresponds to TRBD2 (6 bases). The CDR3 length is 15 residues. Germline V gene lookup returns CDR1 KGHSH and CDR2 LQKENI. V gave up 6 bases and J gave up 4 bases, with 17 bases separating them.

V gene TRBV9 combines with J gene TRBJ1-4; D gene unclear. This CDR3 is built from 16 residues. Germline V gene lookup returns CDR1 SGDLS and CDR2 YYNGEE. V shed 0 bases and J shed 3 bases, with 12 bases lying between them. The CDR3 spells CASSVGPTRANEKLFF. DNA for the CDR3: TGTGCCAGCAGCGTAGGGCCAACGAGGGCTAATGAAAAACTGTTTTTT.

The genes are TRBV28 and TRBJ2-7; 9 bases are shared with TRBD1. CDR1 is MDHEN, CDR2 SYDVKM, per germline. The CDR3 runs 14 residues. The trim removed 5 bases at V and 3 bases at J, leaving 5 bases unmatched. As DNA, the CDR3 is TGTGCCAGCAGTCGGACAGGGGAGTACTACGAGCAGTACTTC. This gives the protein CASSRTGEYYEQYF.

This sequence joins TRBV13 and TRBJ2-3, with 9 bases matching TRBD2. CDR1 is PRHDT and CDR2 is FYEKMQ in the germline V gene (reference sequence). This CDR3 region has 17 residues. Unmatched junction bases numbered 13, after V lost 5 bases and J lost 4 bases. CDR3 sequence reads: CASSPRGGGAPSDTQYF. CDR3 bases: TGTGCCAGCAGCCCAAGGGGCGGGGGGGCCCCGTCAGATACGCAGTATTTT.

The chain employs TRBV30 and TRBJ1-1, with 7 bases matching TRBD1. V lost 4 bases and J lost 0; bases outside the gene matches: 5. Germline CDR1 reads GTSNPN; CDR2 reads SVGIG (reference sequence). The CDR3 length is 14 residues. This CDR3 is CAWNPDRMNTEAFF. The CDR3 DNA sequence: TGTGCCTGGAATCCGGACAGGATGAACACTGAAGCTTTCTTT.

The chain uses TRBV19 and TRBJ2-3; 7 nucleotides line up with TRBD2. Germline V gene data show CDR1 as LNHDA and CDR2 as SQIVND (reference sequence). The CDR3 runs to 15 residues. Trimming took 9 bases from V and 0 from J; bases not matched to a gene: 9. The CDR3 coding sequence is TGTGCCAGCGACCCGGGACTACTCAGCACAGATACGCAGTATTTT. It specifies CASDPGLLSTDTQYF.

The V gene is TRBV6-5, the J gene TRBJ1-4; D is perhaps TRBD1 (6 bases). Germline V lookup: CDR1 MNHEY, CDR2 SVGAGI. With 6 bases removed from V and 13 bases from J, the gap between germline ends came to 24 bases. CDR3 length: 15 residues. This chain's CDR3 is CASSREGGRGSRLFF. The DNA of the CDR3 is TGTGCCAGCAGCCGAGAGGGGGGGCGCGGGTCCAGACTGTTTTTT.

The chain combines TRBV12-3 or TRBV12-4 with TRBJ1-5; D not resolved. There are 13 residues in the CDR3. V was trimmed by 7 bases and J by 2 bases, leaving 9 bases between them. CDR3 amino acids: CASTYGGNQPQHF. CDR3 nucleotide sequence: TGTGCCAGCACCTATGGAGGCAATCAGCCCCAGCATTTT.

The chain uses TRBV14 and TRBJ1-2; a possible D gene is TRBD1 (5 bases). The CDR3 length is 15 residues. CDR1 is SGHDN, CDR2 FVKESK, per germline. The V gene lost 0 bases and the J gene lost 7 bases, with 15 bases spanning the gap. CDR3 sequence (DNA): TGTGCCAGCAGCCAAGAGTCTGGCAGGGTAGTTGGCTACACCTTC. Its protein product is CASSQESGRVVGYTF.

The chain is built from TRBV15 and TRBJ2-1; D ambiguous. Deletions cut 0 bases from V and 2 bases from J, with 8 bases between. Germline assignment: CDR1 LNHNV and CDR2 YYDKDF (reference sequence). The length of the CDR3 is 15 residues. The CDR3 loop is CATSRDSMTYNEQFF. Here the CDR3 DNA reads TGTGCCACCAGCAGAGATAGCATGACCTACAATGAGCAGTTCTTC.

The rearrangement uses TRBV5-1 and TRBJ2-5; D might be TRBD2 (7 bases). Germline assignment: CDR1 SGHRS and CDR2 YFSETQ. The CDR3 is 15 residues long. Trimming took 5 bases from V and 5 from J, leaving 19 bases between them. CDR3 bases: TGCGCCAGCAGTAGGGGGGGCGCGCCAGGGGAGACCCAGTACTTC. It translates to CASSRGGAPGETQYF.

The CDR3 DNA follows: TGTGCCAGCAGCCCCGGGGGGGTCGGGACCCAGTACTTC. It specifies CASSPGGVGTQYF. This rearrangement joins TRBV9 to TRBJ2-5; 8 positions agree with TRBD2. This CDR3 contains 13 residues. V was pared by 4 bases and J by 7 bases, with 6 bases of the junction left unmatched. CDR1 is SGDLS and CDR2 is YYNGEE in the germline V gene.